The 3 T cell receptor beta chains reported below all come from one sample, sequenced in a study of post-analysis software for immune sequencing data. Study-level findings and limits: Elevated frequency relative to controls characterized roughly 5 TRBV segments in patients, TRBV5-6, TRBV5-1 and TRBV20-1 among them.

Incorporated into the TCR beta cDNA libraries were unique molecular identifiers, which served to reduce PCR and sequencing biases. Using its own MiXCR run on the PCR reads, TCRdb lists one record per CDR3 protein. The sample holds 750,000 to 950,000 distinct CDR3 sequences, about 53% seen once. These receptors have no identified antigens. Sequences were obtained from blood. These receptors were collected from a girl aged 5-17 years with multiple sclerosis.

Only a few counts were recorded for this clonotype. The rearrangement joins TRBV15 to TRBJ2-3, with D possibly being TRBD2 (6 bases). Between the trimmed V and J ends, which lost 0 bases and 1 base, there was a span of 8 bases. This CDR3 comprises 15 residues. Germline CDR1 LNHNV, CDR2 YYDKDF (reference sequence). CDR3 coding DNA: TGTGCCACCAGCAGAGAGTCGGGGGGCACAGATACGCAGTATTTT. Amino acid sequence: CATSRESGGTDTQYF.

The chain has TRBV29-1 and TRBJ1-2, with 7 bases that match TRBD1. The CDR3 consists of 12 residues. V shed 6 bases, J shed 4 bases, and the junction held 5 bases outside the gene matches. Germline V gene data show CDR1 as SQVTM and CDR2 as ANQGSEA. The CDR3 spells CSVFGTAYGYTF. The CDR3 DNA is TGCAGCGTCTTTGGGACAGCCTATGGCTACACCTTC.

The chain recombines TRBV6-6 with TRBJ1-2; 7 nucleotides match TRBD1. The CDR3 spans 13 residues. Germline loops: CDR1 MNHNY, CDR2 SVGAGI (reference sequence). J lost 8 bases, V lost 5 bases, and 8 bases had no gene match. For the CDR3, the DNA is TGTGCCAGCAGTACGACAGGGCGGGGGGGCTACACCTTC. Its protein is CASSTTGRGGYTF.